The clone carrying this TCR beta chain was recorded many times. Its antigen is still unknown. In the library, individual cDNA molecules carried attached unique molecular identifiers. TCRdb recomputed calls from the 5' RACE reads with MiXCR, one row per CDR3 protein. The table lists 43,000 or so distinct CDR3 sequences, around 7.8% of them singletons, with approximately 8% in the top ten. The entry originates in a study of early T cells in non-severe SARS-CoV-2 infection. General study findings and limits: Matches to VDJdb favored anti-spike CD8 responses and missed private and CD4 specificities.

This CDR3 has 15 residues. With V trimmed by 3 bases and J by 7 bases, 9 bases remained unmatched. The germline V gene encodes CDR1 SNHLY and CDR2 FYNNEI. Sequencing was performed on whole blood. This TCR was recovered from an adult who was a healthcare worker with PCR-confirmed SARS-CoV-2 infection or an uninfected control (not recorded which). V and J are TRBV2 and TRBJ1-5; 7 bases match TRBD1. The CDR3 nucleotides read TGTGCCAGCAGTGAGGCTAAAGGGGGCTGGCAGCCCCAGCATTTT. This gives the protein CASSEAKGGWQPQHF.